This T cell receptor beta chain stems from a study of breast tumors, draining lymph nodes, adjacent tissues. Study findings and constraints: Compared with lymph nodes, tumors were less diverse; compared with nontumor tissue, more. Data only fit, rather than demonstrated, lymph node origin of most tumor T cells.

Breast cancer patients provided tissue from their axillary draining lymph nodes. TCRdb reanalysed the multiplex PCR reads using MiXCR and keeps one entry per CDR3 protein. The data contain approximately 230,000 distinct CDR3 sequences, less than 35% of them singletons. About this clonotype itself: Its specificity is not known.

Material: axillary lymph node tissue. The clonotype originates from a female donor with breast cancer. Some clones in this sample may be carry-over from other donors' samples.

The CDR3 loop reads CASSARDTGTYGYTF. The DNA for the CDR3 is TGTGCCAGCAGTGCTAGAGACACCGGGACTTATGGCTACACCTTC. The chain employs TRBV7-9 and TRBJ1-2, with a possible D match to TRBD1 (5 bases). The germline gives CDR1 SEHNR, CDR2 FQNEAQ (reference sequence). This CDR3 has 15 amino acids. Trimming shortened V by 6 bases and J by 5 bases, and 19 bases separated the two germline ends.